One sample yielded the 8 T cell receptor beta chains listed below, sequenced in a study of CD8 T cells in ankylosing spondylitis. TCRdb fed the 5' RACE reads into MiXCR, producing one record per CDR3 protein. The table records 45,000 or so distinct CDR3 sequences, approximately 9.9% of them present only once. Material: blood, either unsorted or a sorted T cell fraction (not recorded which). The receptors stem from a male donor with ankylosing spondylitis or in good health (not recorded which).

This clonotype was seen repeatedly, ten times or more. V is TRBV20-1 and J is TRBJ2-5, with a weak D call TRBD1 (5 bases). Trimming removed 3 bases at V and 9 bases at J, with 11 bases between. CDR3 length equals 11 residues. CDR1 and CDR2 (germline): DFQATT, SNEGSKA (reference sequence). The CDR3 DNA is TGCAGTGCTAGCTACCGCAGGGCCCAGTACTTC. It encodes CSASYRRAQYF.

CDR3 in DNA: TGTGCCAGCAGTGAAGGCGGGTGGGAGCAGTTCTTC. Encoded protein: CASSEGGWEQFF. The gene calls are TRBV6-1 and TRBJ2-1, with a weak D call TRBD2 (5 bases). The length of the CDR3 is 12 residues. Per germline, CDR1 MNHNS and CDR2 SASEGT. V dropped 1 base and J dropped 10 bases, with 8 bases sitting between them.

This clonotype occurred many times. The V call is TRBV5-1, the J call TRBJ2-3; 12 nucleotides agree with TRBD2. The CDR3 spans 16 residues. Germline lookup yields CDR1 SGHRS and CDR2 YFSETQ. V trimming: 0 bases; J trimming: 4 bases; junction bases outside the gene matches: 3. DNA of the CDR3: TGCGCCAGCAGCTTGGTCCTAGCGGGGGGGGCAGATACGCAGTATTTT. Translating gives CASSLVLAGGADTQYF. The variable domain in full, with the rest retrieved from reference TRBV5-1 and TRBJ2-3, is KAGVTQTPRYLIKTRGQQVTLSCSPISGHRSVSWYQQTPGQGLQFLFEYFSETQRNKGNFPGRFSGRQFSNSRSEMNVSTLELGDSALYLCASSLVLAGGADTQYFGPGTRLTVL.

Only a few counts were recorded for this clonotype. V is TRBV7-9 and J is TRBJ2-3; D gene ambiguous. V was trimmed by 1 base and J by 2 bases, leaving 13 bases between them. Germline V gene sequence: CDR1 SEHNR, CDR2 FQNEAQ (reference sequence). There are 16 residues in the CDR3. The CDR3 DNA is TGTGCCAGCAGCTTAGTCGGTAGCTGGGACACAGATACGCAGTATTTT. It specifies CASSLVGSWDTDTQYF.

The sample holds many counts of this clonotype. The rearrangement joins TRBV5-1 to TRBJ1-2, with D tentatively TRBD1 (5 bases). Germline V gene sequence: CDR1 SGHRS, CDR2 YFSETQ. This CDR3 spans 15 amino acids. Trimming shortened V by 2 bases and J by 3 bases, and 14 bases separated the two germline ends. The CDR3 DNA follows: TGCGCCAGCAGCTTCTTGCCTGTGGGGGACTATGGCTACACCTTC. Translating it yields CASSFLPVGDYGYTF.

The chain is built from TRBV6-5 and TRBJ1-2, with D perhaps TRBD1 (6 bases). Trimming cost V 0 bases and J 6 bases, with 23 bases left between them. The germline gives CDR1 MNHEY, CDR2 SVGAGI. This CDR3 is 18 amino acids long. CDR3 amino acids: CASSYSTPVLTGPDGYTF. Written as DNA, the CDR3 is TGTGCCAGCAGTTACTCAACCCCCGTTTTGACAGGCCCGGATGGCTACACCTTC.

V and J are TRBV12-3 or TRBV12-4 and TRBJ2-1, with TRBD1 matching over 9 bases. The CDR3 covers 15 residues. After removal of 1 base from V and 5 bases from J, the junction contained 3 bases not matched to a gene. The CDR3 reads CASSLVGTGNNEQFF. CDR3 DNA: TGTGCCAGCAGTTTAGTTGGGACAGGGAACAATGAGCAGTTCTTC.

The V and J genes are TRBV10-3 and TRBJ2-5; D call uncertain. The CDR3 is 14 residues long. V lost 3 bases and J lost 2, with 10 bases in between. Germline assignment: CDR1 ENHRY and CDR2 SYGVKD. In DNA, the CDR3 is TGTGCCATCAGTGACGTGCAGGAGCAAGAGACCCAGTACTTC. Translation: CAISDVQEQETQYF.